Below are 15 T cell receptor beta chains sequenced from a single sample in a study of blood T cell repertoires in COVID-19. Generated by immunoSEQ multiplex PCR, the TCRdb table keeps only in-frame clones and is missing some. The repertoire holds about 80,000 clones, with approximately 88% as singletons. The sequenced material came from peripheral blood. All receptors derive from an elderly woman with acute or convalescent COVID-19.

This clone was observed a single time. The chain has TRBV14 and TRBJ2-5; weak D call: TRBD1 (5 bases). V was cut by 1 base and J by 5 bases, with 14 bases left in between. Germline V gives CDR1 SGHDN, CDR2 FVKESK. CDR3 length equals 15 residues. CDR3 residues: CASSQGLGAGETQYF. The CDR3 DNA sequence: TGTGCCAGCAGCCAAGGTTTAGGGGCCGGGGAGACCCAGTACTTC.

The chain employs TRBV24-1 and TRBJ2-4, with D tentatively TRBD2 (5 bases). CDR3 length equals 13 residues. CDR1 is KGHDR, CDR2 SFDVKD, per germline. Trimming shortened V by 8 bases and J by 3 bases, and 10 bases separated the two germline ends. Here the CDR3 reads CATKTRDKNIQYF. In DNA, the CDR3 is TGTGCCACCAAAACCCGGGACAAAAACATTCAGTACTTC.

This clone came up once. CDR3 sequence: CASSYTEAFF. In DNA form, the CDR3 reads TGTGCCAGCTCGTACACTGAAGCTTTCTTT. This chain uses TRBV6-5 with TRBJ1-1; D is uncertain. Trimming cost V 8 bases and J 3 bases, with 4 bases left between them. This CDR3 comprises 10 residues. Germline V gene lookup returns CDR1 MNHEY and CDR2 SVGAGI.

This sequence joins TRBV21-1 and TRBJ1-1; the DNA was not used to check the table's D call, TRBD1. TRBV21-1 is a known pseudogene. The CDR3 runs 16 residues. This chain's CDR3 is CASSNGKTTGPTEAFF. In DNA form, the CDR3 reads TGTGCCAGCAGCAATGGTAAGACGACAGGGCCCACTGAAGCTTTCTTT.

The chain has TRBV5-1 and TRBJ1-6, with 7 nucleotides matching TRBD1. V lost 3 bases, J lost 8 bases, and 5 bases stayed unmatched. Germline CDR1 is SGHRS and CDR2 is YFSETQ. The CDR3 is 14 amino acids. CDR3 nucleotides: TGCGCCAGCAGCTCGGAGGGGGCTTATTCACCCCTCCACTTT. It encodes CASSSEGAYSPLHF.

The DNA for the CDR3 is TGTGCCAGCAGCTTAAAAGCGGGGGGCGCCCCCGGGGAGCTGTTTTTT. This gives the protein CASSLKAGGAPGELFF. The chain couples TRBV7-3 to TRBJ2-2, with 9 bases matching TRBD2. CDR3 length equals 16 residues. J gave up 6 bases and V 1 base, and 6 bases lay outside the gene matches. The germline CDR1 and CDR2 sequences are SGHTA and FQGTGA.

The genes are TRBV6-6 and TRBJ1-4, with 7 nucleotides matching TRBD1. CDR1 and CDR2 from the germline V gene are MNHNY and SVGAGI (reference sequence). V trimming: 5 bases; J trimming: 8 bases; junction bases outside the gene matches: 8. The CDR3 spans 14 residues. The DNA of the CDR3 is TGTGCCAGCAGTGACAGGGTTAGTCGGGAAAAACTGTTTTTT. It translates to CASSDRVSREKLFF.

The chain joins TRBV4-2 to TRBJ2-3; 16 bases line up with TRBD2. This CDR3 has 20 residues. Germline trimming cut 1 base from V and 1 base from J; bases unmatched to any gene: 8. Germline V gene lookup returns CDR1 LGHNA and CDR2 YNFKEQ. In nucleotides, the CDR3 is TGTGCCAGCAGCCAAGTTCTTGGGACTAGCGGGGGGGACGGCACAGATACGCAGTATTTT. Protein sequence: CASSQVLGTSGGDGTDTQYF.

The chain employs TRBV6-5 and TRBJ1-2; 8 nucleotides line up with TRBD1. The junction had 3 bases not matched to a gene; V was cut back by 6 bases and J by 0 bases. CDR1 MNHEY and CDR2 SVGAGI come from the germline V gene. The CDR3 is made up of 14 amino acids. CDR3 loop: CASRTGGTNYGYTF. The CDR3 nucleotides are TGTGCCAGCAGAACAGGGGGGACTAACTATGGCTACACCTTC.

This chain joins TRBV11-2 and TRBJ1-6, with a possible D match to TRBD1 (5 bases). Germline V gene sequence: CDR1 SGHAT, CDR2 FQNNGV. Trimming took 6 bases from V and 5 from J, leaving 14 bases between them. CDR3 length: 15 amino acids. CDR3 nucleotides: TGTGCCAGCAGGCCCGCAGGGATGCATAATTCACCCCTCCACTTT. Translation: CASRPAGMHNSPLHF.

The V call is TRBV19, the J call TRBJ1-1; D remains unclear. Trimming removed 7 bases from V and 1 base from J, with 13 bases in between. The CDR3 has 14 amino acids. Looked up from germline, CDR1 is LNHDA and CDR2 is SQIVND (reference sequence). The CDR3 protein is CASINFPGNTEAFF. The CDR3 nucleotides read TGTGCCAGTATCAACTTTCCGGGGAACACTGAAGCTTTCTTT.

The chain is built from TRBV19 and TRBJ2-1; TRBD2 agrees at 14 bases. Germline V lookup: CDR1 LNHDA, CDR2 SQIVND (reference sequence). V trimming: 6 bases; J trimming: 9 bases; junction bases outside the gene matches: 10. This CDR3 region has 16 residues. The CDR3 spells CASRPRGTSGSIEQFF. The CDR3 coding sequence is TGTGCCAGTAGACCGCGAGGGACTAGCGGGAGTATTGAGCAGTTCTTC.

The J gene is TRBJ1-5, the V gene TRBV7-2; 9 positions match TRBD1. V shed 4 bases and J 8 bases; nucleotides not matched to a gene: 6. There are 14 residues in the CDR3. Germline V gene data show CDR1 as SGHTA and CDR2 as FQGNSA. The CDR3 is CASSSDRGAEPQHF. The CDR3 DNA sequence: TGTGCCAGCAGCTCGGACAGGGGCGCAGAGCCCCAGCATTTT.

The chain joins TRBV7-2 to TRBJ2-6; TRBD2 agrees at 12 bases. V gave up 4 bases and J gave up 3 bases; unmatched junction bases: 7. CDR1 is SGHTA and CDR2 is FQGNSA in the germline V gene. The CDR3 length is 18 residues. The CDR3 bases are TGTGCCAGCAGCTCGGGACTAGCGGGTATCGTTGGGGCCAACGTCCTGACTTTC. Residues: CASSSGLAGIVGANVLTF.

V gene TRBV3-1 (or the pseudogene TRBV3-2) combines with J gene TRBJ2-7, with D maybe TRBD2 (6 bases). Germline lookup yields CDR1 LGHDT and CDR2 YNNKEL (reference sequence). V lost 2 bases and J 6 bases, leaving 14 bases between the germline ends. The CDR3 spans 14 residues. In DNA form, the CDR3 reads TGTGCCAGCAGCCAAAAAGGACTAAGACCCGAGCAGTACTTC. It translates to CASSQKGLRPEQYF.